What follows are 22 T cell receptor beta chains derived from one specimen sequenced in a study of T cells after yellow fever vaccination. TCRdb re-called the 5' RACE reads with MiXCR, one entry per CDR3 protein. The sample contains roughly 170,000 distinct CDR3 sequences, roughly 8.8% of which appear only once. The starting material was CD8+ T cells sorted from PBMCs, obtained 45 days after the yellow fever booster vaccination. The receptors shown here come from a man between 18 and 35 years old who received the YFV17D yellow fever vaccine.

The rearrangement links TRBV6-5 to TRBJ1-6; TRBD1 agrees at 8 bases. The junction had 11 bases not matched to a gene; V was cut back by 5 bases and J by 5 bases. CDR3 length: 17 residues. CDR1 and CDR2 from the germline V gene are MNHEY and SVGAGI. The CDR3 reads CASSTARQGRDNSPLHF. The CDR3 DNA follows: TGTGCCAGCAGTACAGCCCGACAGGGGCGAGATAATTCACCCCTCCACTTT.

The chain combines TRBV5-4 with TRBJ2-3; D gene unclear. V lost 1 base to trimming and J lost 2 bases, with 5 bases between them. The length of the CDR3 is 13 residues. Germline V gene data show CDR1 as SGHNT and CDR2 as YYREEE (reference sequence). For the CDR3, the DNA is TGTGCCAGCAGCTTGACCGACACAGATACGCAGTATTTT. Translating gives CASSLTDTDTQYF. Full variable domain (missing parts from reference TRBV5-4 and TRBJ2-3): ETGVTQSPTHLIKTRGQQVTLRCSSQSGHNTVSWYQQALGQGPQFIFQYYREEENGRGNFPPRFSGLQFPNYSSELNVNALELDDSALYLCASSLTDTDTQYFGPGTRLTVL.

This rearrangement joins TRBV4-3 to TRBJ1-2, with 8 bases identical to TRBD1. The CDR3 extends over 18 amino acids. Germline V CDR1 and CDR2: LGHNA, YSLEER. V was pared by 0 bases and J by 0 bases, with 9 bases of the junction left unmatched. The CDR3 here is CASSQEGGGTGANYGYTF. The CDR3 bases are TGCGCCAGCAGCCAAGAAGGGGGAGGGACAGGAGCTAACTATGGCTACACCTTC.

This clonotype was detected a few times. The genes are TRBV12-3 or TRBV12-4 and TRBJ2-5, with D possibly being TRBD2 (5 bases). V lost 3 bases to trimming and J lost 1 base, with 15 bases between them. This CDR3 has 16 amino acids. The CDR3 DNA reads TGTGCCAGCAGTTTCAGGCTGATGGAGGTCCAAGAGACCCAGTACTTC. Protein: CASSFRLMEVQETQYF.

The chain uses TRBV4-2 and TRBJ1-5; TRBD1 is a possible D gene (5 bases). V lost 0 bases, J lost 2 bases, and 11 bases lay in between. CDR1 LGHNA and CDR2 YNFKEQ come from the germline V gene. The CDR3 spans 16 residues. CDR3 DNA: TGTGCCAGCAGCCAAGAGCAGGGTCTGGGCAATCAGCCCCAGCATTTT. This gives the protein CASSQEQGLGNQPQHF.

There are many counts of this clonotype. V gene TRBV6-5 combines with J gene TRBJ2-7; the D gene could be TRBD1 or TRBD2 (5 bases each). The CDR3 is 14 amino acids. Germline V lookup: CDR1 MNHEY, CDR2 SVGAGI. Trimming left V 4 bases short and J 3 bases short, with 13 bases between. The CDR3 sequence: CASSSRGLGYEQYF. In DNA, the CDR3 is TGTGCCAGCAGTTCCCGGGGCTTGGGCTACGAGCAGTACTTC.

This clonotype was observed a handful of times. The V call is TRBV7-3, the J call TRBJ1-1; no reliable D call. Trimming cost V 6 bases and J 2 bases, with 16 bases left between them. The CDR3 consists of 15 residues. Germline values: CDR1 SGHTA, CDR2 FQGTGA. CDR3 bases: TGTGCCAGCAGTTTATCTCCCGGAACCAACACTGAAGCTTTCTTT. Amino acids: CASSLSPGTNTEAFF. The full variable domain, in which reference TRBV7-3 and TRBJ1-1 provide the parts outside the CDR3, is GAGVSQTPSNKVTEKGKYVELRCDPISGHTALYWYRQSLGQGPEFLIYFQGTGAADDSGLPNDRFFAVRPEGSVSTLKIQRTERGDSAVYLCASSLSPGTNTEAFFGQGTRLTVV.

This chain links TRBV3-1 with TRBJ2-1, with D perhaps assigned TRBD1 or TRBD2 (6 bases each). The CDR3 is made up of 17 amino acids. The germline V gene has CDR1 LGHDT and CDR2 YNNKEL (reference sequence). The germline V and J ends were trimmed by 1 base and 6 bases, with 19 bases remaining between them. CDR3 DNA: TGTGCCAGCAGCCAAGCTGCCCCGTCGGGGGCTGGCAATGAGCAGTTCTTC. Translating it yields CASSQAAPSGAGNEQFF.

This clonotype has only a few counts. The chain uses TRBV2 and TRBJ2-3; D may match TRBD1 or TRBD2 (5 bases each). Per germline, CDR1 SNHLY and CDR2 FYNNEI. This CDR3 is 14 amino acids long. Trimming shortened V by 10 bases and J by 2 bases, and 16 bases separated the two germline ends. The CDR3 bases are TGTGCCACCCTCCTGGGACGGGACACAGATACGCAGTATTTT. Encoded protein: CATLLGRDTDTQYF. Full variable domain (outside the CDR3, taken from reference TRBV2 and TRBJ2-3): EPEVTQTPSHQVTQMGQEVILRCVPISNHLYFYWYRQILGQKVEFLVSFYNNEISEKSEIFDDQFSVERPDGSNFTLKIRSTKLEDSAMYFCATLLGRDTDTQYFGPGTRLTVL.

Ten or more counts support this clonotype. The chain couples TRBV9 to TRBJ2-1; TRBD2 matches at 12 bases. The V gene's germline CDR1 is SGDLS and CDR2 YYNGEE. J was trimmed by 2 bases and V by 7 bases; bases with no gene match: 7. The CDR3 is 16 residues long. Here the CDR3 reads CASGLAGGFPYNEQFF. As DNA, the CDR3 is TGTGCCAGCGGCCTAGCGGGGGGGTTCCCCTACAATGAGCAGTTCTTC.

In its sample, this clonotype was seen many times. Here the CDR3 DNA reads TGTGCCAGCAGCTTATCCGGGTACAATGAGCAGTTCTTC. Protein: CASSLSGYNEQFF. The chain carries TRBV7-3 and TRBJ2-1; D ambiguous. V lost 2 bases to trimming and J lost 4 bases, with 6 bases between them. Germline CDR1 and CDR2: SGHTA and FQGTGA. The length of the CDR3 is 13 residues.

This clonotype has just a few counts. This sequence joins TRBV3-1 and TRBJ1-1; D is possibly TRBD1 (5 bases). Trimming removed 7 bases at V and 6 bases at J, with 9 bases between. The CDR3 totals 11 residues. The germline V gene has CDR1 LGHDT and CDR2 YNNKEL (reference sequence). This chain's CDR3 is CASTRGAEAFF. CDR3 bases: TGTGCCAGCACCCGGGGGGCTGAAGCTTTCTTT.

This clonotype came up a few times. V usage is TRBV4-1 and J usage is TRBJ2-1, with 10 nucleotides matching TRBD1. This CDR3 region has 16 residues. The ends lost 2 bases at V and 7 bases at J; junction bases unmatched: 8. Germline assignment: CDR1 MGHRA and CDR2 YSYEKL. The CDR3 region is CASSQWTGGQVNEQFF. The CDR3 DNA reads TGCGCCAGCAGCCAATGGACAGGGGGACAAGTAAATGAGCAGTTCTTC.

CDR3 bases: TGCGCCAGCAGCCAAGAGTTGGGGGCATCCTACGAGCAGTACGTC. Residues: CASSQELGASYEQYV. The V call is TRBV4-3, the J call TRBJ2-7, with D perhaps TRBD1 (6 bases). From germline, CDR1 is LGHNA and CDR2 YSLEER. V lost 0 bases and J 1 base, leaving 10 bases between the germline ends. The CDR3 sequence is 15 residues long.

V usage is TRBV13 and J usage is TRBJ1-4, with 7 bases matching TRBD1. The V segment lost 4 bases and the J segment 6 bases; nucleotides outside the gene matches: 5. This CDR3 region has 14 residues. CDR1 PRHDT and CDR2 FYEKMQ come from the germline V gene (reference sequence). CDR3 in DNA: TGTGCCAGCAGCTCGGACAGGCGGGATGAAAAACTGTTTTTT. It is translated as CASSSDRRDEKLFF.

The chain carries TRBV6-2 or TRBV6-3 and TRBJ1-4; D gene ambiguous. V shed 6 bases and J shed 8 bases, with 13 bases lying between them. CDR1 is MNHEY and CDR2 is SVGEGT in the germline V gene. This CDR3 has 13 amino acids. CDR3 sequence reads: CASSLTSWEKLFF. CDR3 in DNA: TGTGCCAGCAGCTTGACCTCCTGGGAAAAACTGTTTTTT.

This clonotype was counted at least ten times. The chain recombines TRBV2 with TRBJ2-7; 7 nucleotides match TRBD1. The CDR3 contains 13 residues. The V segment lost 10 bases and the J segment 0 bases; nucleotides outside the gene matches: 6. Per the germline V gene, CDR1 is SNHLY and CDR2 is FYNNEI. DNA of the CDR3: TGTGCCATCACCGGGACAGACTCCTACGAGCAGTACTTC. This codes for CAITGTDSYEQYF.

This chain connects TRBV20-1 to TRBJ2-3; the D gene is possibly TRBD2 (6 bases). The length of the CDR3 is 15 residues. The germline V gene has CDR1 DFQATT and CDR2 SNEGSKA (reference sequence). V lost 0 bases, J lost 4 bases, and 14 bases lay in between. CDR3 amino acids: CSARESGVRADTQYF. The CDR3 DNA is TGCAGTGCTAGAGAGTCGGGGGTTCGGGCAGATACGCAGTATTTT.

This clonotype has a handful of counts. At one end, the junction sequence differs from germline, possibly due to a read error. This rearrangement joins TRBV30 to TRBJ2-1; D uncertain. Germline V lookup: CDR1 GTSNPN, CDR2 SVGIG (reference sequence). The CDR3 is made up of 11 amino acids. The CDR3 DNA reads as TGTGCCTGGATAGCCACCAATGGGCAGTTCTTC. Protein product: CAWIATNGQFF.

The chain recombines TRBV19 with TRBJ2-5, with 9 bases aligning to TRBD2. The V gene end was trimmed by 3 bases and the J gene end by 5 bases; junction bases not matched to a gene: 7. CDR3 size: 15 residues. Germline CDR1 LNHDA, CDR2 SQIVND (reference sequence). The CDR3 is CASSMWTSERETQYF. In DNA form, the CDR3 reads TGTGCCAGTAGTATGTGGACTAGCGAACGGGAGACCCAGTACTTC. The variable domain in full, completed from reference TRBV19 and TRBJ2-5, reads DGGITQSPKYLFRKEGQNVTLSCEQNLNHDAMYWYRQDPGQGLRLIYYSQIVNDFQKGDIAEGYSVSREKKESFPLTVTSAQKNPTAFYLCASSMWTSERETQYFGPGTRLLVL.

The chain couples TRBV5-6 to TRBJ2-7; 7 bases match TRBD1. V dropped 2 bases and J dropped 3; count of bases not matched to a gene: 2. CDR3 length: 13 residues. The V gene's germline CDR1 is SGHDT and CDR2 YYEEEE. For the CDR3, the DNA is TGTGCCAGCAGCTTTGGGACAGTCTACGAGCAGTACGTC. This codes for CASSFGTVYEQYV.

This clonotype was counted at least ten times. V and J are TRBV29-1 and TRBJ2-1; either TRBD1 or TRBD2 may fit D (7 bases each). This CDR3 is built from 13 residues. V gave up 6 bases and J gave up 8 bases, with 17 bases separating them. Germline V gene data show CDR1 as SQVTM and CDR2 as ANQGSEA. In DNA form, the CDR3 reads TGCAGCGTCTGGGGGCAGGGGGGGGATGAGCAGTTCTTC. Protein product: CSVWGQGGDEQFF.